This T cell receptor beta chain emerged from a study of blood T cell repertoires in COVID-19. Study context: Samples representing acute and convalescent COVID-19 were sourced from the United States, Italy and Spain.

As originally analysed: Nucleated cell number was recorded as an estimate derived from reference gene primer amplification. Measured with immunoSEQ multiplex PCR; TCRdb has only the in-frame clones, and not every one. For V, J and clone size, that table is used; D and trimming come from the DNA. Among around 330,000 clones listed, about 91% were seen once. J lost 9 bases, V lost 2 bases, and 9 bases had no gene match. This CDR3 spans 15 amino acids. Germline lookup yields CDR1 KGHSH and CDR2 LQKENI. The material sequenced was peripheral blood. This clonotype was sampled from a woman aged 25 to 39 with COVID-19, enrolled during active disease. The V and J genes are TRBV18 and TRBJ1-5, with 8 positions matching TRBD1. CDR3 DNA: TGTGCCAGCTCACCATCGGGACAGGACGTTATGCCCCAGCATTTT. Encoded protein: CASSPSGQDVMPQHF.